This T cell receptor (beta chain) was observed in a study of T-cell reconstitution after alpha-beta-depleted transplantation in children. V lost 6 bases and J lost 6; bases outside the gene matches: 8. This CDR3 is built from 13 residues. Germline V gene sequence: CDR1 DFQATT, CDR2 SNEGSKA (reference sequence). Unique molecular identifiers were incorporated during preparation of the TCRbeta library. TCRdb independently ran MiXCR on the PCR reads; one entry per CDR3 protein. The repertoire holds hundreds of thousands of distinct CDR3 sequences, with around 12% as singletons. General observations from the study: There were reportedly several hundred expanded graft clones from which alpha-beta T cells came about two months after transplant. T-cell numbers and diversity, one year after transplant, stemmed largely from T cells that were newly produced. The study traced high day-60 TCRbeta diversity in some patients to surviving recipient T cells and thymic progenitors.

On this clonotype: Its target is not known.

The receptor comes from a girl aged 2-9 years with congenital amegakaryocytic thrombocytopenia, due to receive a stem cell transplant. This specimen consisted of PBMCs, obtained before TCRalphabeta/CD19-depleted stem cell transplant. This chain connects TRBV20-1 to TRBJ2-7; 10 bases are a match to TRBD2. CDR3 sequence (DNA): TGCAGTGCCCAGAGCGGGAGGGCCTCCGAGCAGTACTTC. Its translation is CSAQSGRASEQYF.